This T cell receptor (beta chain) was recorded in a study of siplizumab effects on memory and regulatory T cells. Regarding the study as a whole: Whether proliferating Tregs in siplizumab cultures suppress was not functionally confirmed. There appeared to be greater diversity in naive T cells than in memory cells, and naive T cells seemed major contributors to the alloresponse. Reactions containing siplizumab showed mappable alloreactive CD4+ clones averaging 68.8% Treg-derived, versus around 25% in controls. Proliferating CD4+ or CD8+ clones, roughly 80-97% of them, lacked an assignable naive or memory phenotype.

Concerning this clone: Its specificity is unknown.

Produced via immunoSEQ multiplex PCR; TCRdb's table is partial and in-frame only. The sample includes 70,000 to 95,000 clones, roughly 96% of them seen just once. The germline CDR1 and CDR2 sequences are LNHDA and SQIVND (reference sequence). The V segment lost 11 bases and the J segment 0 bases; nucleotides outside the gene matches: 9. The CDR3 extends over 14 amino acids. The gene calls are TRBV19 and TRBJ1-1; 7 bases match TRBD1. The receptor was derived from a human donor in good health. Source material: naive CD4+ T cells sorted from blood. The CDR3 nucleotides are TGTGCCGGCCACAGGGGTCTAATGAACACTGAAGCTTTCTTT. Translation: CAGHRGLMNTEAFF.